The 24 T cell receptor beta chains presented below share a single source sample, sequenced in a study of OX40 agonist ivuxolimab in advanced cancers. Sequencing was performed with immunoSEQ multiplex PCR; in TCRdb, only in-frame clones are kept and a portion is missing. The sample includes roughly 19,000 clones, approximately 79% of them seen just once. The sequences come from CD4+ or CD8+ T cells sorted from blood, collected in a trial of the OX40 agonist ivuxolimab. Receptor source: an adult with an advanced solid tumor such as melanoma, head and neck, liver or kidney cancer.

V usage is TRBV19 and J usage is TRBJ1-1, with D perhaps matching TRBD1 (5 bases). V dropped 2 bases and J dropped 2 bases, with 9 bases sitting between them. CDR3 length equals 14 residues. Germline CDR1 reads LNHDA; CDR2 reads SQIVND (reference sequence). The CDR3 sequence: CASSITQGNTEAFF. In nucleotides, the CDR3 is TGTGCCAGTAGTATAACCCAGGGAAACACTGAAGCTTTCTTT.

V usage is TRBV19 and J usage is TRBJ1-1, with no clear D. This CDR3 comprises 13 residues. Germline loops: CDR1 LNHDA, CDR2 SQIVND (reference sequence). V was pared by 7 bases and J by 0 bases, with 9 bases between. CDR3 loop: CASNTGMNTEAFF. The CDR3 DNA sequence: TGTGCCAGTAACACCGGCATGAACACTGAAGCTTTCTTT.

In DNA, the CDR3 is TGTGCCTGGGAGGACAGGATCCTGTACCAAGAGACCCAGTACTTC. Its protein product is CAWEDRILYQETQYF. V and J are TRBV30 and TRBJ2-5, with 7 bases matching TRBD1. The V gene's germline CDR1 is GTSNPN and CDR2 SVGIG (reference sequence). This CDR3 comprises 15 residues. J was trimmed by 0 bases and V by 5 bases; bases with no gene match: 9.

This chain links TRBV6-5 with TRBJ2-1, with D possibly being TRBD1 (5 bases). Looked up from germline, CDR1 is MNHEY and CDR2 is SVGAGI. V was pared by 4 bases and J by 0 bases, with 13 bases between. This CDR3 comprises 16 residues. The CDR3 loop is CASSFRQPSSYNEQFF. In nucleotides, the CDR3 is TGTGCCAGCAGTTTTAGACAGCCAAGCTCCTACAATGAGCAGTTCTTC.

The CDR3 spells CASSDMGQTEKLFF. CDR3 DNA: TGTGCCAGCAGTGACATGGGACAAACCGAAAAACTGTTTTTT. The rearrangement joins TRBV6-1 to TRBJ1-4; weak D call: TRBD1 (6 bases). Germline values: CDR1 MNHNS, CDR2 SASEGT. The germline V and J ends were trimmed by 3 bases and 8 bases, with 13 bases remaining between them. This CDR3 region has 14 residues.

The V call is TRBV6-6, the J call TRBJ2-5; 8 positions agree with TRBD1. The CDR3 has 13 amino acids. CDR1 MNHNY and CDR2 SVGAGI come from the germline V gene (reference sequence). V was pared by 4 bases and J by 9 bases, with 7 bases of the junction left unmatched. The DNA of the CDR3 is TGTGCCAGCAGTTGGGACAGGCGCGAGTCCCAGTACTTC. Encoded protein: CASSWDRRESQYF.

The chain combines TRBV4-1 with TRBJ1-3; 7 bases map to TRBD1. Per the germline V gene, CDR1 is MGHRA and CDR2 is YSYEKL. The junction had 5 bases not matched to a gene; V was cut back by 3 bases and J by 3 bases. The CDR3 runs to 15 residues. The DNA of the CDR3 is TGCGCCAGCAGCCACCCCACAGGGGATGGAAACACCATATATTTT. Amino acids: CASSHPTGDGNTIYF.

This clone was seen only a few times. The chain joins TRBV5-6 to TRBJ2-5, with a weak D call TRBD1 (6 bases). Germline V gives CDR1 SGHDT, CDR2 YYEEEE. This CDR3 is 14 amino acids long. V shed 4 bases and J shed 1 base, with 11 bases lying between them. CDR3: CASSQRTVQETQYF. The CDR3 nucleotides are TGTGCCAGCAGCCAGAGGACAGTCCAAGAGACCCAGTACTTC.

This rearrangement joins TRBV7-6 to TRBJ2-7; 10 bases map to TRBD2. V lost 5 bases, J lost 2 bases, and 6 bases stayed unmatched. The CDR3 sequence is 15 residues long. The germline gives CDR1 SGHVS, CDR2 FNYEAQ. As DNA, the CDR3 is TGTGCCAGCAGCATCGGACTAGCGGAACCCTACGAGCAGTACTTC. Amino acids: CASSIGLAEPYEQYF.

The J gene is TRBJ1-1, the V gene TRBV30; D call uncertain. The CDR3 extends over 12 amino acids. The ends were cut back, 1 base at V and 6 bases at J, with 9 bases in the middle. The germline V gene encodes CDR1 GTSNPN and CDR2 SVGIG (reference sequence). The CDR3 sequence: CAWSDGVPEAFF. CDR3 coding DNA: TGTGCCTGGAGTGACGGGGTGCCTGAAGCTTTCTTT.

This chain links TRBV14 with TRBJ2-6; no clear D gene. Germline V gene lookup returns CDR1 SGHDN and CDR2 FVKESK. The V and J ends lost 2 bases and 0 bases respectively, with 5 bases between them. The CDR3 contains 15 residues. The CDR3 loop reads CASSQTYSGANVLTF. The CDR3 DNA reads TGTGCCAGCAGCCAAACTTACTCTGGGGCCAACGTCCTGACTTTC.

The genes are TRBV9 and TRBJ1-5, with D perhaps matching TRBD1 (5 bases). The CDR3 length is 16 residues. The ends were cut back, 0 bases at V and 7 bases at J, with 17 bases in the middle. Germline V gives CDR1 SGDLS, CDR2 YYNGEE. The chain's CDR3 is CASSVGGDWRMQPQHF. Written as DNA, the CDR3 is TGTGCCAGCAGCGTAGGTGGGGACTGGCGAATGCAGCCCCAGCATTTT.

Here the CDR3 reads CASSLYKGTEAFF. In DNA, the CDR3 is TGTGCCAGCAGCTTGTATAAAGGCACTGAAGCTTTCTTT. The V gene is TRBV7-8, the J gene TRBJ1-1; D unresolved. Germline CDR1 is SGHVS and CDR2 is FQNEAQ. The CDR3 is 13 amino acids. Between the trimmed V and J ends, which lost 3 bases and 4 bases, there was a span of 9 bases.

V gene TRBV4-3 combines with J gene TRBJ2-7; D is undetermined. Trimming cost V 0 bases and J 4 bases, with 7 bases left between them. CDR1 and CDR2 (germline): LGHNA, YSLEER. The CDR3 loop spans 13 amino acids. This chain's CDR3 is CASSQDTFYEQYF. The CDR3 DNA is TGCGCCAGCAGCCAAGATACCTTTTACGAGCAGTACTTC.

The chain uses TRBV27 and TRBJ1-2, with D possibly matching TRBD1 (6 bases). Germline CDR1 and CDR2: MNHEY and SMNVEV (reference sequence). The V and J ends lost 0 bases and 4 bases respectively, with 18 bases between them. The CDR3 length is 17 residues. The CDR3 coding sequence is TGTGCCAGCAGTTTATCCGGAGGGGGGGGCGCATTCTATGGCTACACCTTC. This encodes CASSLSGGGGAFYGYTF.

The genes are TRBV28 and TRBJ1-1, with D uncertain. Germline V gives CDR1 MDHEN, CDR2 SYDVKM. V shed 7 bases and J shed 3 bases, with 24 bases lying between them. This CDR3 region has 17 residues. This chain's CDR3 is CASIVPPWPGSDTEAFF. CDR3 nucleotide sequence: TGTGCCAGCATTGTTCCCCCTTGGCCGGGGTCGGACACTGAAGCTTTCTTT.

The CDR3 spells CASSDTQGKETQYF. The CDR3, as DNA: TGTGCCAGCAGCGACACTCAGGGGAAAGAGACCCAGTACTTC. This sequence joins TRBV7-6 and TRBJ2-5; tentatively, D is TRBD1 (6 bases). The V gene's germline CDR1 is SGHVS and CDR2 FNYEAQ. The CDR3 spans 14 residues. V was pared by 5 bases and J by 3 bases, with 13 bases between.

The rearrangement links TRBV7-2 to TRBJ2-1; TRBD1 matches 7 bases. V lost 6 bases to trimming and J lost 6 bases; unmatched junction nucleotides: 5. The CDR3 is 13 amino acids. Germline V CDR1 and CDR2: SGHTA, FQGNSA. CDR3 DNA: TGTGCCAGCAGGTCTACAGGGGTCAATGAGCAGTTCTTC. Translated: CASRSTGVNEQFF.

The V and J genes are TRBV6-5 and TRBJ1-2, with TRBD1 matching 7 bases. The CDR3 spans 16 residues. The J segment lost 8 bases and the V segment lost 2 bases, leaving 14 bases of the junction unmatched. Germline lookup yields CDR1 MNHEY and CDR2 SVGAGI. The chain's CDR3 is CASSYGLNDRVGGYTF. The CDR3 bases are TGTGCCAGCAGTTACGGCCTAAATGACAGGGTCGGAGGCTACACCTTC.

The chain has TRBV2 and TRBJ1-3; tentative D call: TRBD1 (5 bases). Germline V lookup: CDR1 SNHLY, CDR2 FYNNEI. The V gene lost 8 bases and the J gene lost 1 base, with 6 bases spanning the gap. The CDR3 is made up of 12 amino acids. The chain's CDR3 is CASGGSGNTIYF. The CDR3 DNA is TGTGCCAGCGGGGGGTCTGGAAACACCATATATTTT.

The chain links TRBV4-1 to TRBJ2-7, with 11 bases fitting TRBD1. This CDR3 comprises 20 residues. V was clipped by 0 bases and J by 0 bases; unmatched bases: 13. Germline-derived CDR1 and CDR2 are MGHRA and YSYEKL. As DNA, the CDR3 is TGCGCCAGCAGCCAAGAAACTTGGACAGGGGGCCGGGAAACCTCCTACGAGCAGTACTTC. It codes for CASSQETWTGGRETSYEQYF.

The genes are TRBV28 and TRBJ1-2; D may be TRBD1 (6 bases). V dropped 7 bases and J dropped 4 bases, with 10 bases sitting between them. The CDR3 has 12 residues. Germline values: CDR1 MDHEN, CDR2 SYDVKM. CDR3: CASTDRLYGYTF. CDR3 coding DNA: TGTGCCAGCACGGACAGACTCTATGGCTACACCTTC.

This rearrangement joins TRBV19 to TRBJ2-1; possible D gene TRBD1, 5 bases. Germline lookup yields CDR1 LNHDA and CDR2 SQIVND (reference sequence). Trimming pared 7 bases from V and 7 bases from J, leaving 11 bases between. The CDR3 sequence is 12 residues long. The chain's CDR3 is CASTTGFNEQFF. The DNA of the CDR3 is TGTGCCAGTACCACAGGCTTTAATGAGCAGTTCTTC.

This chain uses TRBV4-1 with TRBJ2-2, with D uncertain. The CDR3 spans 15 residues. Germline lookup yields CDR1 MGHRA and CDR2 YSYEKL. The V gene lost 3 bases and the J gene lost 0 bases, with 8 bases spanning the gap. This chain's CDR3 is CASSQGISNTGELFF. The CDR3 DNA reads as TGCGCCAGCAGCCAGGGTATTTCGAACACCGGGGAGCTGTTTTTT.